This T cell receptor beta chain is from a study of blood T cell repertoires in COVID-19. Study background: Samples representing acute and convalescent COVID-19 were sourced from the United States, Italy and Spain. From T cells, B-cell-depleted T cells, or PBMCs came the material, which was cDNA or gDNA.

This clone was detected only a few times. In the original workflow: By means of reference gene primer amplification, nucleated cell counts were estimated. The method was immunoSEQ multiplex PCR; TCRdb's version includes in-frame clones alone and lacks a portion of them. V and J calls and clone size are those listed in that table; D and trimming were worked out from the DNA. In the table there are approximately 77,000 clones, 80% of which are singletons. Germline CDR1 LNHDA, CDR2 SQIVND (reference sequence). CDR3 length: 14 residues. V shed 4 bases and J 5 bases; nucleotides not matched to a gene: 8. V is TRBV19 and J is TRBJ2-7, with 7 positions matching TRBD1. The clonotype originates from a woman aged 70 to 79 with acute or convalescent COVID-19. Sequences were obtained from peripheral blood. The CDR3 region is CASSTTGIFHEQYF. The CDR3 bases are TGTGCCAGTAGTACGACAGGGATTTTCCACGAGCAGTACTTC.